This TCR beta chain was obtained from a study of blood T cell repertoires in COVID-19. Study-wide background: Some COVID-19 samples were acute and others convalescent; all came from the United States, Italy and Spain. PBMCs, B-cell-depleted T cells, or T cells were the source of the cDNA or gDNA that made up the material.

The protocol was immunoSEQ multiplex PCR, while the TCRdb copy is restricted to in-frame clones and leaves out a portion. The sample includes under 300,000 clones, around four fifths of them seen just once. The source is an elderly man with acute or convalescent COVID-19. Sequenced material: peripheral blood.

CDR3 DNA: TGTGCCAGCAGTGATCAGGACAGCTATGGCTACACCTTC. Its protein is CASSDQDSYGYTF. The chain is built from TRBV2 and TRBJ1-2; D is perhaps TRBD1 (6 bases). V dropped 3 bases and J dropped 4 bases, with 9 bases sitting between them. The length of the CDR3 is 13 residues. CDR1 is SNHLY and CDR2 is FYNNEI in the germline V gene.